These T cell receptor beta chains were read from a single sample in a study of CD8 T cells in cerebrospinal fluid in Alzheimer's disease. TCRdb re-called the 10x single-cell sequencing reads, yielding one record per CDR3 amino acid sequence without DNA. The sample has over a thousand distinct CDR3 sequences, and its top ten clones hold around 6.2%. The sequenced material came from cerebrospinal fluid. All receptors derive from a human donor in good health. CDR3s include the opening cysteine and the closing phenylalanine or tryptophan. Fields, in order: CDR3 protein, clone size, V gene, J gene. A clone size is listed for some rows: how often the clone was seen (once, few, many), or a class if it is expanded.

CDR3: CASSQSLLRGGTDTQYF
size: medium-sized
V: TRBV7-2
J: TRBJ2-3

CDR3: CSARDSGTSGGPYNEQFF
size: medium-sized
V: TRBV20-1
J: TRBJ2-1

CDR3: CASSLSSGGGETQYF
size: large
V: TRBV11-2
J: TRBJ2-5

CDR3: CASSRTGGFGSSYNSPLHF
size: medium-sized
V: TRBV19
J: TRBJ1-6

CDR3: CASSFDSSNQPQHF
size: medium-sized
V: TRBV7-2
J: TRBJ1-5

CDR3: CASSLEFNEQFF
size: large
V: TRBV28
J: TRBJ2-1

CDR3: CASSAQTGPQETQYF
size: medium-sized
V: TRBV5-1
J: TRBJ2-5

CDR3: CASSQAGQGAFGYGYTF
size: medium-sized
V: TRBV4-3
J: TRBJ1-2

CDR3: CASSVDRSNKQYF
size: NA
V: TRBV11-3
J: TRBJ2-7

CDR3: CASSYTGTALGANVLTF
size: large
V: TRBV5-6
J: TRBJ2-6

CDR3: CASSLGTANQPQHF
size: medium-sized
V: TRBV7-9
J: TRBJ1-5

CDR3: CASSLFGSGPEGDTQYF
size: medium-sized
V: TRBV7-8
J: TRBJ2-3

CDR3: CASSTTAGGTTKQYF
size: medium-sized
V: TRBV27
J: TRBJ2-7

CDR3: CASSNLQGNSAF
size: medium-sized
V: TRBV6-5
J: TRBJ1-5

CDR3: CASSLNPTGELFF
size: large
V: TRBV7-8
J: TRBJ2-2

CDR3: CASSTRMATNEKLFF
size: large
V: TRBV27
J: TRBJ1-4

CDR3: CASSLEAGGNNEQFF
size: medium-sized
V: TRBV5-1
J: TRBJ2-1

CDR3: CASSPALDSRNGYTF
size: medium-sized
V: TRBV9
J: TRBJ1-2

CDR3: CASRTTGDYNYGYTF
size: medium-sized
V: TRBV28
J: TRBJ1-2

CDR3: CATTGPRSEAFF
size: medium-sized
V: TRBV28
J: TRBJ1-1